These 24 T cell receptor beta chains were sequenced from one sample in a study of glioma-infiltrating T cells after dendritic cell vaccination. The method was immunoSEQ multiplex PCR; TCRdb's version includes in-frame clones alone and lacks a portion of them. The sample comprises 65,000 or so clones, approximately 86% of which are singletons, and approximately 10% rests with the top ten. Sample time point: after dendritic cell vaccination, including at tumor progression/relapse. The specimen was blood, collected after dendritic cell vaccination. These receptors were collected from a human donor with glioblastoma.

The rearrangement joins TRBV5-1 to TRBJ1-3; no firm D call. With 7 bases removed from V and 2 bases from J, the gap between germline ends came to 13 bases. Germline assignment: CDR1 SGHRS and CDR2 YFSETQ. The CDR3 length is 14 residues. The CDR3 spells CASSPAATGNTIYF. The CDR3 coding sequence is TGCGCCAGCTCCCCGGCGGCTACTGGAAACACCATATATTTT.

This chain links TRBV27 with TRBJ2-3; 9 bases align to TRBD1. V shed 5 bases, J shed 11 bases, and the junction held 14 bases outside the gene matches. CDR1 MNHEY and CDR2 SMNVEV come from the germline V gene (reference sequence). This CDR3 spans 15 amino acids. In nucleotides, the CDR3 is TGTGCCAGCAGTGCACGACAGGGGGGAATACGGGAGCAGTATTTT. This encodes CASSARQGGIREQYF.

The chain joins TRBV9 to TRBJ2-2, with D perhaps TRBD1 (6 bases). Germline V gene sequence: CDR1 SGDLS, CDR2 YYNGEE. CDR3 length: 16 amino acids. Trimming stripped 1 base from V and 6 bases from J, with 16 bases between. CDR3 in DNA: TGTGCCAGCAGCGTACAGGGGTCAATATTCCCCGGGGAGCTGTTTTTT. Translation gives CASSVQGSIFPGELFF. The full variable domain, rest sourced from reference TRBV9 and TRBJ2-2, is DSGVTQTPKHLITATGQRVTLRCSPRSGDLSVYWYQQSLDQGLQFLIQYYNGEERAKGNILERFSAQQFPDLHSELNLSSLELGDSALYFCASSVQGSIFPGELFFGEGSRLTVL.

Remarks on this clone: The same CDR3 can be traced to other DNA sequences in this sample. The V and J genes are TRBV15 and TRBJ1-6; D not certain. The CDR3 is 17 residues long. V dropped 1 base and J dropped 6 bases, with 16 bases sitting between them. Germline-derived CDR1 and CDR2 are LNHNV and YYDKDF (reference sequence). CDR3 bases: TGTGCCACCAGCAGAGTTCTTGACACCAAGCTTAATTCACCCCTCCACTTT. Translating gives CATSRVLDTKLNSPLHF.

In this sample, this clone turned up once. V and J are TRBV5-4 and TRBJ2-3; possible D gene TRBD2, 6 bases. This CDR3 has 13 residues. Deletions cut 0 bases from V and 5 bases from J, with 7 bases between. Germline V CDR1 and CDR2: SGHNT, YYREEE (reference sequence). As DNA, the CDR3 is TGTGCCAGCAGCTTGGCAGCGGGAGATACGCAGTATTTT. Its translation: CASSLAAGDTQYF.

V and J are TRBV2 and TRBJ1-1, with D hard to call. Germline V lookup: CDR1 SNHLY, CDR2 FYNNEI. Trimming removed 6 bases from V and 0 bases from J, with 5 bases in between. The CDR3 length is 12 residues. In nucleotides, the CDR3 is TGTGCCAGCAGACTGATGAACACTGAAGCTTTCTTT. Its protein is CASRLMNTEAFF.

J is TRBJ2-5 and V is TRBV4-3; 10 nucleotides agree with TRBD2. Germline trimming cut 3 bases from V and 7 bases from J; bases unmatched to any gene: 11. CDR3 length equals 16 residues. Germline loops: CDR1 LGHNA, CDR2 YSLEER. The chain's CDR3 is CASSQSIAGGRGTQYF. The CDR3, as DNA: TGCGCCAGCAGCCAGAGTATAGCGGGAGGCCGAGGGACCCAGTACTTC.

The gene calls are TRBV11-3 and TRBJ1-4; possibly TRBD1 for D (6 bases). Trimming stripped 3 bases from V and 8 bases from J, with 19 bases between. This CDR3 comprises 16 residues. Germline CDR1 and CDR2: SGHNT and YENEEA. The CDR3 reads CASSFRGISVREKLFF. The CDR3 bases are TGTGCCAGCAGCTTCAGGGGCATCTCAGTACGCGAAAAACTGTTTTTT. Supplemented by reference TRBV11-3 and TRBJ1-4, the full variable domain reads EAGVVQSPRYKIIEKKQPVAFWCNPISGHNTLYWYLQNLGQGPELLIRYENEEAVDDSQLPKDRFSAERLKGVDSTLKIQPAELGDSAVYLCASSFRGISVREKLFFGSGTQLSVL.

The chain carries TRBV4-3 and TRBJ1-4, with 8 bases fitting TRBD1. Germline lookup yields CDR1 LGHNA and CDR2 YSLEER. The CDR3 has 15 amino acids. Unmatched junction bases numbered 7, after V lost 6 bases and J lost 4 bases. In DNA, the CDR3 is TGCGCCAGCAGGGAGGGGACAGGTTATAATGAAAAACTGTTTTTT. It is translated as CASREGTGYNEKLFF.

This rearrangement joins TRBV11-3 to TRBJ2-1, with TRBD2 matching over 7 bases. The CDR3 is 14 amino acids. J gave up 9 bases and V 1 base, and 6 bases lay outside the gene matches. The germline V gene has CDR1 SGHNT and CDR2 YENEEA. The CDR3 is CASSLVPLAGEQFF. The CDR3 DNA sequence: TGTGCCAGCAGCTTAGTCCCCTTAGCGGGTGAGCAGTTCTTC.

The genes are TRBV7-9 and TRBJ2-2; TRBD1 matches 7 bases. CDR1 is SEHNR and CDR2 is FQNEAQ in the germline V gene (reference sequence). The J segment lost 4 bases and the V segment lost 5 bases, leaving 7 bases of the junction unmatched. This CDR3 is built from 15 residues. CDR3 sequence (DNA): TGTGCCAGCAGCCCTGACAGGGATGGCACCGGGGAGCTGTTTTTT. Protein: CASSPDRDGTGELFF.

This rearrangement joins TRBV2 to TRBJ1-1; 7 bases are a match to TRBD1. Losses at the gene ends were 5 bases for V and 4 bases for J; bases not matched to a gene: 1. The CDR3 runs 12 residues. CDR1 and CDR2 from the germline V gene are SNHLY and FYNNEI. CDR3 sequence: CASSTGVTEAFF. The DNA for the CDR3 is TGTGCCAGCAGTACAGGGGTCACTGAAGCTTTCTTT.

The CDR3, as DNA: TGTGCCAGCAGCCGGACCGGGACAGGGGGCTACGAGCAGTACTTC. Translation gives CASSRTGTGGYEQYF. J is TRBJ2-5 and V is TRBV9, with TRBD1 matching over 11 bases. The end of the DNA aligns better with TRBJ2-7, so the J call may be wrong. The length of the CDR3 is 15 residues. Germline values: CDR1 SGDLS, CDR2 YYNGEE.

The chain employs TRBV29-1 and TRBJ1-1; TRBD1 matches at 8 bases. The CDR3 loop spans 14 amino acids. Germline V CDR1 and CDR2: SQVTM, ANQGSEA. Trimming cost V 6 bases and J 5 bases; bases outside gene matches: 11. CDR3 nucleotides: TGCAGCGTGGAAACATCAACAGGGGGGACTGAAGCTTTCTTT. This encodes CSVETSTGGTEAFF. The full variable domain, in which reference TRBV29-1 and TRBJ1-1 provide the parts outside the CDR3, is SAVISQKPSRDICQRGTSLTIQCQVDSQVTMMFWYRQQPGQSLTLIATANQGSEATYESGFVIDKFPISRPNLTFSTLTVSNMSPEDSSIYLCSVETSTGGTEAFFGQGTRLTVV.

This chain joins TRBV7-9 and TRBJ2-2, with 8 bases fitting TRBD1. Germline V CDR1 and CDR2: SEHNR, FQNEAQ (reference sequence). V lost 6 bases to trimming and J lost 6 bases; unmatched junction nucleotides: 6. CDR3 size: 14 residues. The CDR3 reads CASRSTGDAGELFF. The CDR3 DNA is TGTGCCAGCAGGTCGACAGGGGACGCCGGGGAGCTGTTTTTT. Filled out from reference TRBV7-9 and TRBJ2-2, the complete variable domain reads DTGVSQNPRHKITKRGQNVTFRCDPISEHNRLYWYRQTLGQGPEFLTYFQNEAQLEKSRLLSDRFSAERPKGSFSTLEIQRTEQGDSAMYLCASRSTGDAGELFFGEGSRLTVL.

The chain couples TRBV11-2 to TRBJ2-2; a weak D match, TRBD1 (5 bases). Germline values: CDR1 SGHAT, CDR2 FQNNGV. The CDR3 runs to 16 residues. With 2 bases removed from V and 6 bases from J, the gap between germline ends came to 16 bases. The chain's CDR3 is CASSLSQTRVAGELFF. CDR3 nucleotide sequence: TGTGCCAGCAGCTTATCTCAGACCAGGGTGGCCGGGGAGCTGTTTTTT.

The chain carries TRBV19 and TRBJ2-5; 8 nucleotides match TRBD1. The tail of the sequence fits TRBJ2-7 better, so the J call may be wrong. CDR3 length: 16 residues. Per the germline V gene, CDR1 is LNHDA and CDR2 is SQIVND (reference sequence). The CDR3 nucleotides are TGTGCCAGTAGTCGGATCTCAGGGGGCACCTCACTCGAGCAGTACTTC. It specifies CASSRISGGTSLEQYF.

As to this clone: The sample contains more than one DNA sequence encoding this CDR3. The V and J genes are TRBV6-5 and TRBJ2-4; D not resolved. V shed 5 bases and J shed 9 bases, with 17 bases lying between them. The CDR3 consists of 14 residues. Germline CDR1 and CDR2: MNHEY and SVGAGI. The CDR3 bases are TGTGCCAGCAGTCAGGCGAAAACAATAGGCATTCAGTACTTC. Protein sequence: CASSQAKTIGIQYF.

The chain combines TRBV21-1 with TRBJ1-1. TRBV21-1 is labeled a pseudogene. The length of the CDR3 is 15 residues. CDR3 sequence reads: CASSLPGPRGTEAFF. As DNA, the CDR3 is TGTGCCAGCAGCCTACCCGGGCCCCGGGGAACTGAAGCTTTCTTT.

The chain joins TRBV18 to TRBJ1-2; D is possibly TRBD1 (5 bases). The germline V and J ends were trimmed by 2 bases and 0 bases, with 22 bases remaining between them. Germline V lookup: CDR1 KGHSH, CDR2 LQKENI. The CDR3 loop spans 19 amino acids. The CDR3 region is CASSPGRSRGRGANYGYTF. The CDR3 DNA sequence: TGTGCCAGCTCACCAGGTAGGTCGCGGGGGAGAGGGGCTAACTATGGCTACACCTTC.

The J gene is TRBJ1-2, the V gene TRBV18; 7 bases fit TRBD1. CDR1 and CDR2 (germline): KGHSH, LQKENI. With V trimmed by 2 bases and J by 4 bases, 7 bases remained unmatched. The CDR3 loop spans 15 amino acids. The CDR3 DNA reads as TGTGCCAGCTCACCAAGAGGACAGGAGTTCTATGGCTACACCTTC. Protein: CASSPRGQEFYGYTF.

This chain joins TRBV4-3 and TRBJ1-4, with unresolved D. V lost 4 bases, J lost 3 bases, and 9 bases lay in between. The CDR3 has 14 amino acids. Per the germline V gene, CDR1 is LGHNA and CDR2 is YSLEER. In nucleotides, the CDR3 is TGCGCCAGCAGCCTTAACACACCTAATGAAAAACTGTTTTTT. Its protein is CASSLNTPNEKLFF.

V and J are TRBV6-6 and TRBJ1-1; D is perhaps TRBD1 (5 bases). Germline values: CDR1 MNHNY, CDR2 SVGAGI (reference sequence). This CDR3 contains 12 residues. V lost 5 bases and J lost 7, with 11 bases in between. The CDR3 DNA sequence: TGTGCCAGCAGTGCAGGGCCGGGTGAAGCTTTCTTT. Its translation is CASSAGPGEAFF.

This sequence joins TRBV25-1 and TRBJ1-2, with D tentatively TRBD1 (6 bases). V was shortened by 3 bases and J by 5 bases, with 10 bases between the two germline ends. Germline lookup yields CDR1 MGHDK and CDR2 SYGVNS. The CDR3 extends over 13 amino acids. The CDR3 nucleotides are TGTGCCAGCAGTGACAGGGGATTATATGGCTACACCTTC. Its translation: CASSDRGLYGYTF.